The next 3 T cell receptor beta chains were all read from a single sample in a study of Graves' ophthalmopathy and Graves' hyperthyroidism. The TCR beta CDR3 regions underwent amplification from RNA transcripts. Second-round multiplex PCR followed a first-round RT-PCR using HTBI primers. MiXCR, run by TCRdb on the multiplex PCR reads, gives a single entry per CDR3 protein. This table has more than 300,000 distinct CDR3 sequences, 15% appearing once. Sequenced: peripheral blood. Receptors originate from a woman in her late teens or twenties with stable Graves' hyperthyroidism.

In its sample, this clonotype was seen many times. The V gene is TRBV12-3 or TRBV12-4, the J gene TRBJ1-2, with D unresolved. The V gene lost 6 bases and the J gene lost 8 bases, with 13 bases spanning the gap. There are 12 residues in the CDR3. DNA for the CDR3: TGTGCCAGCAGCCAGGCGGGGAACGGCTACACCTTC. It yields the protein CASSQAGNGYTF.

Many counts were recorded for this clonotype. The gene calls are TRBV2 and TRBJ1-2, with 9 bases aligning to TRBD1. The CDR3 spans 15 residues. V lost 6 bases to trimming and J lost 5 bases; unmatched junction nucleotides: 10. CDR1 SNHLY and CDR2 FYNNEI come from the germline V gene. The CDR3: CASRGTGGAGYGYTF. For the CDR3, the DNA is TGTGCCAGCAGGGGAACAGGGGGCGCAGGGTATGGCTACACCTTC.

This clonotype showed up many times. V gene TRBV6-5 combines with J gene TRBJ2-5; D is possibly TRBD1 or TRBD2 (6 bases each). CDR1 is MNHEY, CDR2 SVGAGI, per germline. The CDR3 totals 14 residues. V was shortened by 11 bases and J by 5 bases, with 21 bases between the two germline ends. Written as DNA, the CDR3 is TGTGCCGGTCGGGAGACCCAGGGGAAGGAGACCCAGTACTTC. It specifies CAGRETQGKETQYF.